Shown below are 21 T cell receptor beta chains from a single sample sequenced in a study of blood T cell repertoires in COVID-19. Only in-frame clones appear in the TCRdb table, and some are missing; sequencing was by immunoSEQ multiplex PCR. Among about 300,000 clones listed, roughly 89% were seen once. Specimen: PBMCs or T cells enriched from blood (not recorded which). The receptors here all came from a woman between 35 and 50 years old who had recovered from COVID-19.

The chain combines TRBV18 with TRBJ1-5; TRBD1 aligns across 7 bases. The CDR3 is 13 residues long. The ends lost 2 bases at V and 5 bases at J; junction bases unmatched: 0. Germline CDR1 is KGHSH and CDR2 is LQKENI. The CDR3 nucleotides read TGTGCCAGCTCACCAGGACAGGATCAGCCCCAGCATTTT. It translates to CASSPGQDQPQHF.

This chain uses TRBV7-3 with TRBJ2-3; D is ambiguous. This CDR3 is built from 15 residues. The V gene's germline CDR1 is SGHTA and CDR2 FQGTGA. V was clipped by 5 bases and J by 4 bases, with 16 bases between them. For the CDR3, the DNA is TGTGCCAGCAGCCCGGGTGGCGTTGGTGCAGATACGCAGTATTTT. Protein product: CASSPGGVGADTQYF.

The CDR3 nucleotides read TGCGCCAGCAGCGCACAGGGAAGCTCCTATAATTCACCCCTCCACTTT. Amino acids: CASSAQGSSYNSPLHF. The gene calls are TRBV5-1 and TRBJ1-6, with a tentative D call TRBD1 (6 bases). This CDR3 is built from 16 residues. Trimming removed 4 bases at V and 0 bases at J, with 11 bases between. Germline values: CDR1 SGHRS, CDR2 YFSETQ.

The chain combines TRBV29-1 with TRBJ1-3, with no clear D. V gave up 4 bases and J gave up 11 bases, with 18 bases separating them. CDR1 is SQVTM, CDR2 ANQGSEA, per germline. The CDR3 has 13 amino acids. The CDR3: CSVAAHSEGPIYF. The CDR3 nucleotides read TGCAGCGTTGCAGCACATAGCGAGGGCCCCATATATTTT.

The chain employs TRBV29-1 and TRBJ2-3, with D maybe TRBD1 (6 bases). V was trimmed by 5 bases and J by 6 bases, leaving 24 bases between them. The CDR3 extends over 16 amino acids. CDR1 and CDR2 (germline): SQVTM, ANQGSEA. CDR3 nucleotide sequence: TGCAGCGTTCGATCCACACAGGGAAAGTCTTCGGATACGCAGTATTTT. Amino acid sequence: CSVRSTQGKSSDTQYF.

The rearrangement uses TRBV4-2 and TRBJ1-2; 12 bases align to TRBD1. The V gene end was trimmed by 4 bases and the J gene end by 8 bases; junction bases not matched to a gene: 8. Germline lookup yields CDR1 LGHNA and CDR2 YNFKEQ. CDR3 size: 15 residues. CDR3 sequence: CASSPLGQGARGYTF. For the CDR3, the DNA is TGTGCCAGCAGCCCCCTGGGACAGGGGGCGCGCGGCTACACCTTC.

This clone was detected a few times. V usage is TRBV19 and J usage is TRBJ1-2, with D perhaps TRBD1 (6 bases). Per the germline V gene, CDR1 is LNHDA and CDR2 is SQIVND (reference sequence). V was pared by 5 bases and J by 3 bases, with 13 bases between. The CDR3 is made up of 14 amino acids. CDR3 sequence: CASSAQQGYYGYTF. The CDR3, as DNA: TGTGCCAGTAGTGCCCAACAGGGCTACTATGGCTACACCTTC.

The chain employs TRBV6-5 and TRBJ1-1; D not certain. The germline V gene has CDR1 MNHEY and CDR2 SVGAGI. The CDR3 is made up of 14 amino acids. V lost 7 bases to trimming and J lost 0 bases, with 12 bases between them. CDR3 protein: CASTVYSLNTEAFF. The CDR3 nucleotides read TGTGCCAGCACCGTTTACAGCTTGAACACTGAAGCTTTCTTT.

The rearrangement links TRBV18 to TRBJ2-7, with 7 bases identical to TRBD2. Trimming removed 0 bases from V and 6 bases from J; junction bases left unmatched: 5. The CDR3 has 14 residues. CDR1 is KGHSH and CDR2 is LQKENI in the germline V gene. This CDR3 is CASSPPAGEGEQYF. The CDR3 region has the DNA TGTGCCAGCTCACCACCGGCGGGGGAGGGCGAGCAGTACTTC.

The rearrangement links TRBV13 to TRBJ1-1; possibly TRBD1 for D (5 bases). The V gene lost 4 bases and the J gene lost 4 bases, with 13 bases spanning the gap. Germline CDR1 and CDR2: PRHDT and FYEKMQ (reference sequence). CDR3 length equals 14 residues. The CDR3 DNA follows: TGTGCCAGCAGCTCCCGTGGGGGAGGCACTGAAGCTTTCTTT. Its protein product is CASSSRGGGTEAFF.

The chain uses TRBV20-1 and TRBJ2-7; D gene uncertain. Germline lookup yields CDR1 DFQATT and CDR2 SNEGSKA (reference sequence). V lost 6 bases, J lost 7 bases, and 13 bases lay in between. The CDR3 consists of 11 residues. The CDR3 loop reads CSAERLVEQYF. The CDR3 DNA follows: TGCAGTGCGGAAAGACTTGTTGAGCAGTACTTC.

Only one count was recorded for this clone. The chain is built from TRBV4-1 and TRBJ2-7; D is unclear. This CDR3 region has 14 residues. V gave up 1 base and J gave up 2 bases, with 9 bases separating them. Germline V lookup: CDR1 MGHRA, CDR2 YSYEKL. The DNA of the CDR3 is TGCGCCAGCAGCCAAGGCGGATTTACCTACGAGCAGTACTTC. Protein product: CASSQGGFTYEQYF.

The rearrangement uses TRBV6-5 and TRBJ2-2; TRBD1 matches 11 bases. The length of the CDR3 is 15 residues. V was pared by 4 bases and J by 7 bases, with 5 bases of the junction left unmatched. Germline V gives CDR1 MNHEY, CDR2 SVGAGI. The CDR3 region is CASSSHGTGGGELFF. The CDR3 bases are TGTGCCAGCAGTTCCCATGGGACAGGGGGCGGGGAGCTGTTTTTT.

V usage is TRBV19 and J usage is TRBJ1-2; 8 bases are shared with TRBD1. The length of the CDR3 is 15 residues. Germline assignment: CDR1 LNHDA and CDR2 SQIVND (reference sequence). J was trimmed by 1 base and V by 6 bases; bases with no gene match: 7. CDR3 DNA sequence: TGTGCCAGTAGCCTACAGGGGGGGCTTAACTATGGCTACACCTTC. The encoded protein is CASSLQGGLNYGYTF.

This clone has only one observation. This CDR3 is CASSPLDSLYGYTF. CDR3 DNA sequence: TGTGCCAGCTCACCCTTGGACAGTCTCTATGGCTACACCTTC. The V call is TRBV18, the J call TRBJ1-2; possible D gene TRBD1, 6 bases. Germline values: CDR1 KGHSH, CDR2 LQKENI. This CDR3 comprises 14 residues. V lost 3 bases to trimming and J lost 4 bases, with 12 bases between them. Full variable domain (outside the CDR3, taken from reference TRBV18 and TRBJ1-2): NAGVMQNPRHLVRRRGQEARLRCSPMKGHSHVYWYRQLPEEGLKFMVYLQKENIIDESGMPKERFSAEFPKEGPSILRIQQVVRGDSAAYFCASSPLDSLYGYTFGSGTRLTVV.

The chain recombines TRBV27 with TRBJ1-2; the match to TRBD1 covers 8 bases. Germline V gene lookup returns CDR1 MNHEY and CDR2 SMNVEV (reference sequence). There are 14 residues in the CDR3. The junction had 2 bases not matched to a gene; V was cut back by 2 bases and J by 3 bases. CDR3 coding DNA: TGTGCCAGCAGTTTAAACAGGGGGGACTATGGCTACACCTTC. Its translation: CASSLNRGDYGYTF.

The rearrangement links TRBV5-4 to TRBJ2-7, with D possibly matching TRBD2 (6 bases). The germline gives CDR1 SGHNT, CDR2 YYREEE (reference sequence). V gave up 0 bases and J gave up 1 base, with 11 bases separating them. This CDR3 spans 15 amino acids. The CDR3 bases are TGTGCCAGCAGCTTGGGCGGGGTCAGGTCCTACGAGCAGTACTTC. Amino acid sequence: CASSLGGVRSYEQYF. The entire variable domain, with the rest obtained from reference TRBV5-4 and TRBJ2-7, is as follows: ETGVTQSPTHLIKTRGQQVTLRCSSQSGHNTVSWYQQALGQGPQFIFQYYREEENGRGNFPPRFSGLQFPNYSSELNVNALELDDSALYLCASSLGGVRSYEQYFGPGTRLTVT.

CDR3 nucleotides: TGTGCCAGCAGTGATCGGACTAGCGGGGTATACGAGCAGTACTTC. It translates to CASSDRTSGVYEQYF. The chain carries TRBV25-1 and TRBJ2-7; 12 bases align to TRBD2. The V and J ends lost 3 bases and 4 bases, in that order; junction bases with no gene match: 4. Per germline, CDR1 MGHDK and CDR2 SYGVNS. The CDR3 is 15 residues long.

This chain uses TRBV13 with TRBJ1-2; 7 bases are a match to TRBD1. Unmatched junction bases numbered 9, after V lost 0 bases and J lost 2 bases. The germline V gene encodes CDR1 PRHDT and CDR2 FYEKMQ (reference sequence). The CDR3 runs to 17 residues. CDR3 DNA: TGTGCCAGCAGCTTAGGCCTAAGGGGGCCAGCCAACTATGGCTACACCTTC. This sequence encodes CASSLGLRGPANYGYTF.

The chain employs TRBV30 and TRBJ2-7, with TRBD2 identical over 15 bases. Germline trimming cut 3 bases from V and 0 bases from J; bases unmatched to any gene: 12. Germline loops: CDR1 GTSNPN, CDR2 SVGIG (reference sequence). The CDR3 runs to 19 residues. The CDR3 coding sequence is TGTGCCTGGAGAGACGGAGGACTAGCGGGAGGGTATAGCTCCTACGAGCAGTACTTC. Protein sequence: CAWRDGGLAGGYSSYEQYF.

The genes are TRBV27 and TRBJ2-7; 7 positions match TRBD1. This CDR3 is 14 amino acids long. With V trimmed by 5 bases and J by 2 bases, 6 bases remained unmatched. The germline V gene encodes CDR1 MNHEY and CDR2 SMNVEV (reference sequence). The CDR3 region is CASSAWDRTYEQYF. The DNA for the CDR3 is TGTGCCAGCAGTGCGTGGGACAGAACCTACGAGCAGTACTTC.